This TCR beta chain was recovered during a study of Ad26.COV2.S vaccination and SARS-CoV-2 variants. Treatment denoted: 19 received Ad26.COV2.S at low or high dose, single or two shots; about five received placebo; per-sample allocation not given. Collection of samples fell on day 63 after the first vaccine or placebo injection. What was given as vaccine was an Ad26 vector encoding Wuhan-strain SARS-CoV-2 spike. V was clipped by 0 bases and J by 4 bases; unmatched bases: 6. This CDR3 comprises 16 residues. Per germline, CDR1 LGHNA and CDR2 YSLEER. Here immunoSEQ multiplex PCR was the method, and the copy in TCRdb shows in-frame clones only, minus some. The sample has about 680,000 clones, around 92% seen once; the top ten hold about 1.5%.

J is TRBJ2-3 and V is TRBV4-3; 8 positions match TRBD2. The input for sequencing was peripheral blood, taken in a trial of Ad26.COV2.S vaccine versus placebo. The clonotype comes from a person between 18 and 65 years old who received the Ad26.COV2.S COVID-19 vaccine or a placebo. In DNA, the CDR3 is TGCGCCAGCAGCCAAGATAGAGGGACTAGTGCAGATACGCAGTATTTT. Translated, it gives CASSQDRGTSADTQYF.